Following are 15 T cell receptor beta chains from one sample sequenced in a study of T cell responses to AZD1222 COVID-19 vaccine. Measured with immunoSEQ multiplex PCR; TCRdb has only the in-frame clones, and not every one. The sample has some 110,000 clones, over 90% seen once. The sequences come from peripheral blood, collected on day 0 of AZD1222 vaccination. Every receptor here comes from an adult in good health.

On this clone: The junction does not match germline at one end; this may be a read error. V gene TRBV7-7 combines with J gene TRBJ2-3; 8 positions agree with TRBD1. Per the germline V gene, CDR1 is SSHAT and CDR2 is FNYEAQ (reference sequence). There are 15 residues in the CDR3. The CDR3 sequence is CASSPGQGSTDTQYF. In DNA, the CDR3 is TGTGCTAGCAGCCCCGGACAGGGAAGCACAGATACGCAGTATTTT. Full variable domain (rest looked up from reference TRBV7-7 and TRBJ2-3): GAGVSQSPRYKVTKRGQDVTLRCDPISSHATLYWYQQALGQGPEFLTYFNYEAQPDKSGLPSDRFSAERPEGSISTLTIQRTEQRDSAMYRCASSPGQGSTDTQYFGPGTRLTVL.

The chain links TRBV5-4 to TRBJ2-7; TRBD2 matches at 7 bases. The length of the CDR3 is 14 residues. Germline V CDR1 and CDR2: SGHNT, YYREEE (reference sequence). The ends lost 0 bases at V and 4 bases at J; junction bases unmatched: 4. CDR3 sequence reads: CASSLGGSQYEQYF. DNA of the CDR3: TGTGCCAGCAGCTTGGGCGGGAGTCAGTACGAGCAGTACTTC.

In DNA, the CDR3 is TGCGCCAGCAGCCAAAGTACCGACGCTGCTTACAATGAGCAGTTCTTC. Residues: CASSQSTDAAYNEQFF. V gene TRBV4-1 combines with J gene TRBJ2-1; D uncertain. Germline CDR1 is MGHRA and CDR2 is YSYEKL. The V end was cut by 2 bases, the J end by 4 bases, with 15 bases between. This CDR3 comprises 16 residues.

The chain uses TRBV12-3 or TRBV12-4 and TRBJ2-5; maybe TRBD2 (6 bases). CDR3 length: 13 residues. V was clipped by 2 bases and J by 4 bases, with 8 bases between them. The CDR3 nucleotides read TGTGCCAGCAGTTTATTGGAGGGAGAGACCCAGTACTTC. Encoded protein: CASSLLEGETQYF.

The chain combines TRBV6-5 with TRBJ1-4; D uncertain. CDR1 is MNHEY and CDR2 is SVGAGI in the germline V gene. The CDR3 spans 16 residues. Trimming pared 0 bases from V and 0 bases from J, leaving 8 bases between. As DNA, the CDR3 is TGTGCCAGCAGTTACTCGGGAGGGACAACTAATGAAAAACTGTTTTTT. Translated, it gives CASSYSGGTTNEKLFF.

Only one count was recorded for this clone. The chain has TRBV7-4 and TRBJ2-7; no definite D call. The CDR3 is 12 residues long. The V end lost 3 bases, the J end lost 5 bases, and 8 bases lay between the germline ends. Germline values: CDR1 SGHVT, CDR2 SQSDAQ. In DNA form, the CDR3 reads TGTGCCAGCAGCTTCGAGGTCCACGAGCAGTACTTC. Protein sequence: CASSFEVHEQYF. The full variable domain, in which reference TRBV7-4 and TRBJ2-7 provide the parts outside the CDR3, is GAGVSQSPRYKVAKRGRDVALRCDSISGHVTLYWYRQTLGQGSEVLTYSQSDAQRDKSGRPSGRFSAERPERSVSTLKIQRTEQGDSAVYLCASSFEVHEQYFGPGTRLTVT.

The chain links TRBV20-1 to TRBJ2-1; D is ambiguous. The CDR3 covers 14 residues. The germline V gene encodes CDR1 DFQATT and CDR2 SNEGSKA (reference sequence). V was shortened by 3 bases and J by 0 bases, with 9 bases between the two germline ends. CDR3 residues: CSASKGSSYNEQFF. CDR3 bases: TGCAGTGCTAGTAAAGGCAGCTCCTACAATGAGCAGTTCTTC.

The chain recombines TRBV21-1 with TRBJ2-5. TRBV21-1 is given as a pseudogene. This CDR3 has 16 amino acids. Here the CDR3 reads CASSKEATPDQETQYF. CDR3 in DNA: TGTGCCAGCAGCAAAGAGGCAACACCAGACCAAGAGACCCAGTACTTC.

The CDR3 DNA sequence: TGTGCCAGCAGCACACAGGGGTTCACTGAAGCTTTCTTT. This codes for CASSTQGFTEAFF. The chain uses TRBV7-9 and TRBJ1-1; 7 positions agree with TRBD1. V lost 5 bases and J lost 4; bases outside the gene matches: 4. The CDR3 is 13 amino acids. The germline gives CDR1 SEHNR, CDR2 FQNEAQ (reference sequence).

The V and J genes are TRBV5-6 and TRBJ1-1; D not certain. CDR1 is SGHDT and CDR2 is YYEEEE in the germline V gene. CDR3 length equals 17 residues. Trimming removed 4 bases at V and 0 bases at J, with 19 bases between. The CDR3 sequence: CASSAPYDPGMNTEAFF. The DNA of the CDR3 is TGTGCCAGCAGCGCACCCTACGACCCGGGGATGAACACTGAAGCTTTCTTT.

This clone was observed a single time. The DNA for the CDR3 is TGTGCCAGCAGTTTGGTTATTGATGAGCAGTTCTTC. This gives the protein CASSLVIDEQFF. The chain is built from TRBV12-3 or TRBV12-4 and TRBJ2-1; D is undetermined. The CDR3 is made up of 12 amino acids. With 3 bases removed from V and 8 bases from J, the gap between germline ends came to 8 bases.

CDR3 protein: CASSPTPHRVGNQPQHF. The DNA of the CDR3 is TGTGCCAGCAGTCCCACCCCCCACAGGGTGGGCAATCAGCCCCAGCATTTT. The V call is TRBV28, the J call TRBJ1-5, with D tentatively TRBD1 (6 bases). This CDR3 spans 17 amino acids. Trimming took 5 bases from V and 2 from J, leaving 19 bases between them. Germline CDR1 MDHEN, CDR2 SYDVKM.

This clone was found once. The V and J genes are TRBV6-1 and TRBJ1-1; no reliable D call. Trimming took 2 bases from V and 0 from J, leaving 13 bases between them. CDR1 is MNHNS, CDR2 SASEGT, per germline. This CDR3 comprises 16 residues. CDR3 sequence (DNA): TGTGCCAGCAGTGAAATGGGGTTTGTAGTGAACACTGAAGCTTTCTTT. The encoded protein is CASSEMGFVVNTEAFF.

V gene TRBV7-3 combines with J gene TRBJ1-1; D call uncertain. The CDR3 totals 14 residues. CDR1 is SGHTA and CDR2 is FQGTGA in the germline V gene. The V end lost 1 base, the J end lost 3 bases, and 9 bases lay between the germline ends. The CDR3 loop is CASSLNPGYTEAFF. In DNA, the CDR3 is TGTGCCAGCAGCTTAAATCCGGGATACACTGAAGCTTTCTTT.

The genes are TRBV4-1 and TRBJ2-3; TRBD2 is a possible D gene (6 bases). Germline-derived CDR1 and CDR2 are MGHRA and YSYEKL. The CDR3 loop spans 16 amino acids. Trimming left V 4 bases short and J 5 bases short, with 19 bases between. The CDR3 protein is CASSRRMTSSEDTQYF. The CDR3, as DNA: TGCGCCAGCAGCCGGAGAATGACTAGTAGTGAAGATACGCAGTATTTT.